This T cell receptor beta chain was captured by sequencing in a study of cytomegalovirus exposure and HLA in healthy donors. Study details: The 100 to 150 validation repertoires and the approximately 640 first-cohort repertoires shared a platform, a later analysis reported. Whole-study results and caveats: Cytomegalovirus association was assigned to 170 or so TCR beta chains. A later analysis found first-cohort TCR clusters tended to co-occur in the 90 to 150 validation repertoires.

The CDR3 sequence is 19 residues long. Germline trimming cut 3 bases from V and 3 bases from J; bases unmatched to any gene: 15. Germline V gene sequence: CDR1 LNHDA, CDR2 SQIVND (reference sequence). As for this clone: Its target is not known.

Produced via immunoSEQ multiplex PCR; TCRdb's table is partial and in-frame only. The table lists fewer than 140,000 clones, around 89% of them singletons. Separate from the approximately 650-subject first cohort, the roughly 120-subject validation cohort was the one that the donors belonged to. The sequence derives from a woman under 30 in good health and CMV-seropositive. The sequenced sample consisted of PBMCs. V gene TRBV19 combines with J gene TRBJ1-4; 8 bases match TRBD1. The CDR3 here is CASSILPRGHFVANEKLFF. Here the CDR3 DNA reads TGTGCCAGTAGTATTCTGCCCAGGGGGCATTTTGTGGCTAATGAAAAACTGTTTTTT.